Below are 8 T cell receptor beta chains sequenced from a single sample in a study of graft-versus-host responses after intestinal transplantation. Assay: immunoSEQ multiplex PCR; the TCRdb copy retains only in-frame clones and omits some. The table records about 10,000 clones, roughly 93% of them present only once. The sequences come from PBMCs, collected 8 days after intestinal transplant. These receptors originate from a human patient who received an intestinal transplant, so some T cells may come from the graft donor.

The chain combines TRBV13 with TRBJ2-1; 9 bases are a match to TRBD2. The CDR3 spans 16 residues. Losses at the gene ends were 4 bases for V and 4 bases for J; bases not matched to a gene: 8. Germline V CDR1 and CDR2: PRHDT, FYEKMQ (reference sequence). This CDR3 reads CASSSLSSGSYNEQFF. The DNA of the CDR3 is TGTGCCAGCAGCTCCCTTAGTAGCGGGAGTTACAATGAGCAGTTCTTC.

The chain uses TRBV28 and TRBJ1-5; 7 nucleotides agree with TRBD1. V trimming: 6 bases; J trimming: 4 bases; junction bases outside the gene matches: 24. Germline CDR1 and CDR2: MDHEN and SYDVKM. The CDR3 sequence is 20 residues long. The CDR3 protein is CASSRDETGTDDLWNQPQHF. The CDR3, as DNA: TGTGCCAGCAGCCGAGACGAGACCGGGACAGATGACTTGTGGAATCAGCCCCAGCATTTT.

The rearrangement links TRBV7-9 to TRBJ2-7; 7 bases fit TRBD2. The CDR3 length is 13 residues. Germline V gene lookup returns CDR1 SEHNR and CDR2 FQNEAQ (reference sequence). The junction had 7 bases not matched to a gene; V was cut back by 8 bases and J by 3 bases. CDR3 loop: CASGRESLYEQYF. CDR3 in DNA: TGTGCCAGCGGGCGGGAGTCCCTCTACGAGCAGTACTTC.

The chain uses TRBV19 and TRBJ2-5; TRBD1 might be the D (6 bases). The CDR3 has 15 amino acids. With 5 bases removed from V and 0 bases from J, the gap between germline ends came to 13 bases. Germline V gene data show CDR1 as LNHDA and CDR2 as SQIVND (reference sequence). CDR3 in DNA: TGTGCCAGTAGTTCTCGGACAGCTTACCAAGAGACCCAGTACTTC. Translating gives CASSSRTAYQETQYF.

Points on this clone: The same CDR3 also results from other DNA sequences found in this sample. Here the CDR3 DNA reads TGTGCCAGCAGCGTAGGCGGTAGCGGCACATCGACGCAGTATTTT. Translating gives CASSVGGSGTSTQYF. The rearrangement links TRBV9 to TRBJ2-3; tentative D call: TRBD2 (6 bases). Trimming stripped 0 bases from V and 9 bases from J, with 17 bases between. The CDR3 runs 15 residues. CDR1 SGDLS and CDR2 YYNGEE come from the germline V gene.

The chain combines TRBV6-4 with TRBJ2-2; 7 nucleotides agree with TRBD1. Trimming at V came to 6 bases and at J to 8 bases, leaving 15 bases not matched to a gene. This CDR3 region has 16 residues. Germline assignment: CDR1 MRHNA and CDR2 SNTAGT. The CDR3 bases are TGTGCCAGCAGCGAAAGGACAGGAGGTCTCGGTGGGGAGCTGTTTTTT. It translates to CASSERTGGLGGELFF.

V is TRBV5-1 and J is TRBJ2-1, with TRBD2 matching 7 bases. Looked up from germline, CDR1 is SGHRS and CDR2 is YFSETQ. This CDR3 has 13 residues. J was trimmed by 0 bases and V by 9 bases; bases with no gene match: 3. In nucleotides, the CDR3 is TGCGCCACCGCGGGGGACTCCTACAATGAGCAGTTCTTC. Amino acids: CATAGDSYNEQFF.

The chain has TRBV2 and TRBJ1-1; TRBD1 matches 9 bases. This CDR3 comprises 12 residues. Germline V gene data show CDR1 as SNHLY and CDR2 as FYNNEI. V lost 8 bases and J lost 5; bases outside the gene matches: 3. Written as DNA, the CDR3 is TGTGCCAGCGGACAGGGGAGAACTGAAGCTTTCTTT. Amino acid sequence: CASGQGRTEAFF.